The 14 T cell receptor beta chains given below trace back to one sample, sequenced in a study of tumor and adjacent non-tumor tissue in lung cancer. Three rounds of nested PCR, following a modified ARM-PCR protocol, produced the TCRbeta library. TCRdb used MiXCR to reprocess the multiplex PCR reads, holding one entry per CDR3 protein. The data show fewer than 120,000 distinct CDR3 sequences, under 90% seen once. No cell sorting was done before RNA was extracted from the tissue. What was sequenced was lung tumor tissue. The receptors here all came from a man aged 65 to 85 with non-small cell lung cancer.

This clonotype appeared once. Its ends do not fully match the called genes, so a read error is possible. The V gene is TRBV11-3, the J gene TRBJ2-3; tentatively, D is TRBD2 (5 bases). The CDR3 runs to 15 residues. Germline values: CDR1 SGHNT, CDR2 YENEEA. The CDR3 DNA reads TGTGCCAGCACCCGTCGGGAAGTAAGAACAGATATGCAGTATTTC. Translating gives CASTRREVRTDMQYF.

The table lists this clonotype with a count of one. This chain connects TRBV30 to TRBJ1-5; D is uncertain. Deletions cut 2 bases from V and 5 bases from J, with 13 bases between. This CDR3 spans 14 amino acids. Germline V CDR1 and CDR2: GTSNPN, SVGIG (reference sequence). CDR3 DNA sequence: TGTGCCTGGAGTTCAAGCAGGTTAGATCAGCCCCAGCATTTT. Translated, it gives CAWSSSRLDQPQHF.

This clonotype was seen just once. CDR3 DNA: TGTGCCACCGAGACAGATTCGAGCTCCTACGAGCAGTACTTC. Its protein is CATETDSSSYEQYF. The J gene is TRBJ2-7, the V gene TRBV6-1, with D maybe TRBD1 (5 bases). Germline-derived CDR1 and CDR2 are MNHNS and SASEGT. CDR3 length: 14 residues. V was clipped by 10 bases and J by 0 bases, with 16 bases between them.

A word on this clonotype: The CDR3 does not end in the conserved phenylalanine or tryptophan, so this is likely a read error. This chain links TRBV11-2 with TRBJ2-2; no definite D call. CDR3 length equals 14 residues. Looked up from germline, CDR1 is SGHAT and CDR2 is FQNNGV. DNA for the CDR3: TGTGCCAGCAGTTTAGAGTCGAACACCGGGGAGCTGTTTTAT. Encoded protein: CASSLESNTGELFY.

Points on this clonotype: Relative to the germline gene, one junction end is altered; a read error may explain this. The V call is TRBV4-1, the J call TRBJ1-2; TRBD1 matches 8 bases. CDR1 MGHRA and CDR2 YSYEKL come from the germline V gene. The length of the CDR3 is 15 residues. The DNA of the CDR3 is TGCGACAGCAGCCAAGAGGACAGGGTTAACTATGGCTACACATTC. This gives the protein CDSSQEDRVNYGYTF.

This clonotype was counted many times. This sequence joins TRBV28 and TRBJ2-5, with D hard to call. In germline, CDR1 is MDHEN, CDR2 SYDVKM. Trimming removed 5 bases at V and 5 bases at J, with 12 bases between. This CDR3 has 13 amino acids. The CDR3 coding sequence is TGTGCCAGCAGTCCTGAGTACCGGGAGACCCAGTACTTC. Translated: CASSPEYRETQYF.

V and J are TRBV19 and TRBJ2-1; 7 bases match TRBD1. Germline V gene sequence: CDR1 LNHDA, CDR2 SQIVND (reference sequence). The CDR3 loop spans 16 amino acids. The trim removed 5 bases at V and 9 bases at J, leaving 16 bases unmatched. CDR3: CASSQTKGGWFSEQFF. Here the CDR3 DNA reads TGTGCCAGTAGTCAGACGAAAGGGGGCTGGTTTAGTGAGCAGTTCTTC.

Concerning this clonotype: Likely a read error: the CDR3 ends without its conserved phenylalanine or tryptophan. It is unclear where the CDR3 begins or ends on the DNA, so no DNA is shown, and the CDR3 is as TCRdb lists it. This chain links TRBV4-2 with TRBJ2-7; the table assigns TRBD2, which was not confirmed against the DNA. The CDR3 extends over 16 residues, inclusive of both ends. CDR1 and CDR2 from the germline V gene are LGHNA and YNFKEQ. CDR3 amino acids: CASSQGTSGSGSEQYL.

About this clonotype itself: The CDR3 does not end in the conserved phenylalanine or tryptophan, so this is likely a read error. The limits of the CDR3 on the DNA are not certain, so only TCRdb's listed CDR3 is given. The chain uses TRBV11-2 and TRBJ1-1; no check of the table's D call, TRBD1, against the DNA was made. In germline, CDR1 is SGHAT, CDR2 FQNNGV. The CDR3 is made up of 13 amino acids, end residues included. The CDR3 is CAINSGTFDKPFL.

The J gene is TRBJ2-3, the V gene TRBV11-2, with 11 bases matching TRBD2. The CDR3 has 16 residues. Germline loops: CDR1 SGHAT, CDR2 FQNNGV. V lost 5 bases and J lost 5; bases outside the gene matches: 9. CDR3 amino acids: CASSRSGRAFEDTQYF. The DNA of the CDR3 is TGTGCCAGCAGCCGTAGCGGGAGGGCCTTTGAAGATACGCAGTATTTT.

With regard to this clonotype: Germline is not matched at one junction end, which may reflect a read error. J is TRBJ2-5 and V is TRBV5-1; D is possibly TRBD1 or TRBD2 (5 bases each). The CDR3 is 16 amino acids. Germline V CDR1 and CDR2: SGHRS, YFSETQ. This chain's CDR3 is CASSDQDGSFIGTQYF. In DNA, the CDR3 is TGCGCCAGCAGCGATCAGGACGGTTCGTTTATCGGGACCCAATACTTC. Looking up the rest from reference TRBV5-1 and TRBJ2-5 gives the full variable domain: KAGVTQTPRYLIKTRGQQVTLSCSPISGHRSVSWYQQTPGQGLQFLFEYFSETQRNKGNFPGRFSGRQFSNSRSEMNVSTLELGDSALYLCASSDQDGSFIGTQYFGPGTRLLVL.

The chain has TRBV11-1 and TRBJ2-3; a possible D gene is TRBD1 (6 bases). The V gene lost 1 base and the J gene lost 4 bases, with 12 bases spanning the gap. Per the germline V gene, CDR1 is SGHAT and CDR2 is FQDESV (reference sequence). The CDR3 runs 15 residues. CDR3 nucleotide sequence: TGTGCCAGCAGCTTAGAGGGACACCTATCAGATACGCAGTATTTT. Amino acids: CASSLEGHLSDTQYF. Based on the CDR3 plus reference TRBV11-1 and TRBJ2-3, the full variable domain is EAEVAQSPRYKITEKSQAVAFWCDPISGHATLYWYRQILGQGPELLVQFQDESVVDDSQLPKDRFSAERLKGVDSTLKIQPAELGDSAMYLCASSLEGHLSDTQYFGPGTRLTVL.

About this clonotype: Because it lacks the conserved phenylalanine or tryptophan at the end, this CDR3 is likely a read error. This chain joins TRBV28 and TRBJ1-2; TRBD1 might be the D (5 bases). Per germline, CDR1 MDHEN and CDR2 SYDVKM. This CDR3 is 14 amino acids long. V was cut by 8 bases and J by 4 bases, with 17 bases left in between. CDR3 sequence (DNA): TGTGCCAGCTGGCCCCCCGGGGCAGCCTATGGCTACACCTAC. This codes for CASWPPGAAYGYTY.

V is TRBV29-1 and J is TRBJ2-1; 8 bases map to TRBD1. Trimming cost V 8 bases and J 8 bases; bases outside gene matches: 8. Germline V CDR1 and CDR2: SQVTM, ANQGSEA. CDR3 size: 12 residues. The CDR3 DNA sequence: TGCAGCCTAGGACAGGGTAACCATGAGCAGTTCTTC. Its protein is CSLGQGNHEQFF.